The clone carrying this T cell receptor beta chain has more than one count but fewer than ten. Its target is unknown. These data originate in a study of T cells after yellow fever vaccination. Overall study: The SMART-Seq v4 Ultra Low Input method served to prepare the low-cell-number fractions.

General study points: Although the secondary response was weaker, it peaked faster, at day 5 versus 15. Among primary-vaccination clones, most reappeared after the booster, at almost 98% for CD4 and about 90% for CD8. Relatively few clonotypes were ones that appeared in both CD4 and CD8 compartments.

TCRdb reprocessed the 5' RACE reads with MiXCR, giving one entry per CDR3 protein. This sample has 170,000 or so distinct CDR3 sequences, with roughly 6.2% found just once. CDR1 and CDR2 (germline): LGHNA, YSLEER. CDR3 length: 14 amino acids. V lost 0 bases to trimming and J lost 8 bases, with 10 bases between them. Sequenced material: CD4+ T cells sorted from PBMCs, taken on the day of the first yellow fever vaccination. The receptor comes from a man between 18 and 29 years old who received the YFV17D yellow fever vaccine. V gene TRBV4-3 combines with J gene TRBJ2-2; D call uncertain. CDR3 in amino acids: CASSQETRWGELFF. For the CDR3, the DNA is TGCGCCAGCAGCCAAGAGACGCGTTGGGGGGAGCTGTTTTTT.